This T cell receptor beta chain originates from a study of early stage breast cancer tumors. Generated by immunoSEQ multiplex PCR, the TCRdb table keeps only in-frame clones and is missing some. The repertoire includes around 50,000 clones, around 83% of them detected once, and around 1.5% sits in the top ten. Germline V gene lookup returns CDR1 SNHLY and CDR2 FYNNEI. V shed 5 bases, J shed 10 bases, and the junction held 10 bases outside the gene matches. The CDR3 contains 16 residues. The source of this sequence is a person aged 45-65 years with breast cancer. The sample comprised blood. The V call is TRBV2, the J call TRBJ2-1; 14 bases match TRBD2. CDR3 bases: TGTGCCAGCAGTAAGCGACTAGCGGGAGGGCAAGGAGAGCAGTTCTTC. This sequence encodes CASSKRLAGGQGEQFF. Full variable domain (rest looked up from reference TRBV2 and TRBJ2-1): EPEVTQTPSHQVTQMGQEVILRCVPISNHLYFYWYRQILGQKVEFLVSFYNNEISEKSEIFDDQFSVERPDGSNFTLKIRSTKLEDSAMYFCASSKRLAGGQGEQFFGPGTRLTVL.